Following are 2 T cell receptor beta chains from one sample sequenced in a study of identical twins. TCRdb analysed the 5' RACE reads with MiXCR anew, one entry per CDR3 protein. This sample has some 790,000 distinct CDR3 sequences, with about 20% found just once. These data also featured in a second study, about T cells expressing NK-cell markers.

The sequencing sample was made of PBMCs. The receptor source for this set is a woman aged 18-29 years in good health.

V gene TRBV5-1 combines with J gene TRBJ1-1; D ambiguous. V was pared by 0 bases and J by 0 bases, with 9 bases between. This CDR3 comprises 15 residues. Germline V lookup: CDR1 SGHRS, CDR2 YFSETQ. In DNA form, the CDR3 reads TGCGCCAGCAGCTTGGAGCTGGGTTTGAACACTGAAGCTTTCTTT. Amino acids: CASSLELGLNTEAFF.

This clonotype was counted only a few times. This chain connects TRBV7-2 to TRBJ2-5, with TRBD2 matching over 12 bases. From germline, CDR1 is SGHTA and CDR2 FQGNSA. With 5 bases clipped from V and 6 bases from J, the junction kept 4 bases outside the gene matches. CDR3 size: 14 residues. The CDR3 DNA follows: TGTGCCAGCAGCCCCGGACTAGCGGGACAGACCCAGTACTTC. Translating gives CASSPGLAGQTQYF. Variable domain in full (rest from reference TRBV7-2 and TRBJ2-5): GAGVSQSPSNKVTEKGKDVELRCDPISGHTALYWYRQSLGQGLEFLIYFQGNSAPDKSGLPSDRFSAERTGGSVSTLTIQRTQQEDSAVYLCASSPGLAGQTQYFGPGTRLLVL.